Following are 27 T cell receptor beta chains from one sample sequenced in a study of blood T cell repertoires in COVID-19. Data came from immunoSEQ multiplex PCR; TCRdb stores just in-frame clones and leaves some out. The sample contains approximately 200,000 clones, about three quarters of which appear only once. The sample consisted of peripheral blood. Receptor source: a woman older than 75 with COVID-19, enrolled during active disease.

This clone has a count of ten or more. The CDR3 loop reads CASSLDVRRGKKLFF. CDR3 coding DNA: TGTGCCAGCAGCTTAGACGTGAGGAGAGGAAAAAAACTGTTTTTT. The rearrangement links TRBV11-1 to TRBJ1-4, with D uncertain. CDR3 length equals 15 residues. Germline CDR1 reads SGHAT; CDR2 reads FQDESV (reference sequence). Trimming stripped 1 base from V and 9 bases from J, with 15 bases between.

CDR3: CATSDLLTGGYTF. DNA of the CDR3: TGTGCCACCAGTGATTTGTTGACAGGTGGCTACACCTTC. The V and J genes are TRBV24-1 and TRBJ1-2, with TRBD1 as a possible D gene (6 bases). CDR3 length: 13 amino acids. The V end was cut by 0 bases, the J end by 7 bases, with 8 bases between. Germline V CDR1 and CDR2: KGHDR, SFDVKD.

The CDR3 DNA is TGCGCCAGCAGCTTGGATAGCAGGGTTGAGACCCAGTACTTC. Protein: CASSLDSRVETQYF. This chain links TRBV5-1 with TRBJ2-5, with D maybe TRBD1 (5 bases). CDR3 length: 14 amino acids. Germline V gene sequence: CDR1 SGHRS, CDR2 YFSETQ. Trimming shortened V by 0 bases and J by 5 bases, and 11 bases separated the two germline ends.

CDR3 residues: CASSQTGGTQETQYF. The CDR3 DNA follows: TGCGCCAGCAGCCAGACAGGGGGGACCCAAGAGACCCAGTACTTC. This chain links TRBV4-3 with TRBJ2-5; TRBD1 matches at 9 bases. CDR3 size: 15 residues. CDR1 and CDR2 (germline): LGHNA, YSLEER. Trimming removed 3 bases from V and 1 base from J; junction bases left unmatched: 3.

This clone was observed a handful of times. This rearrangement joins TRBV6-5 to TRBJ2-7; tentatively, D is TRBD1 (8 bases). CDR1 is MNHEY and CDR2 is SVGAGI in the germline V gene. This CDR3 is 14 amino acids long. Trimming left V 11 bases short and J 3 bases short, with 20 bases between. The CDR3 region has the DNA TGTGCCGTAGGGGGGGACAGGACCGGCTACGAGCAGTACTTC. Translated, it gives CAVGGDRTGYEQYF.

The chain couples TRBV9 to TRBJ2-1, with TRBD2 matching 11 bases. The V gene's germline CDR1 is SGDLS and CDR2 YYNGEE. V was pared by 0 bases and J by 9 bases, with 5 bases of the junction left unmatched. The CDR3 loop spans 15 amino acids. CDR3 loop: CASSVGLAGRGEQFF. In DNA form, the CDR3 reads TGTGCCAGCAGCGTAGGACTAGCGGGGAGGGGTGAGCAGTTCTTC.

The chain recombines TRBV19 with TRBJ2-3; TRBD2 matches at 8 bases. This CDR3 comprises 15 residues. Germline-derived CDR1 and CDR2 are LNHDA and SQIVND (reference sequence). V shed 3 bases and J 2 bases; nucleotides not matched to a gene: 4. The CDR3 DNA reads TGTGCCAGTAGTATGATGGGACTAGACACAGATACGCAGTATTTT. Protein sequence: CASSMMGLDTDTQYF.

The chain employs TRBV6-5 and TRBJ2-7; TRBD2 agrees at 10 bases. V trimming: 6 bases; J trimming: 6 bases; junction bases outside the gene matches: 5. Germline CDR1 and CDR2: MNHEY and SVGAGI. This CDR3 region has 13 residues. The CDR3 sequence is CASSLSGRAEQYF. In DNA, the CDR3 is TGTGCCAGCAGCTTAAGCGGGAGGGCCGAGCAGTACTTC.

This rearrangement joins TRBV29-1 to TRBJ2-5; D gene uncertain. The CDR3 covers 10 residues. Trimming shortened V by 6 bases and J by 7 bases, and 9 bases separated the two germline ends. Germline V gene lookup returns CDR1 SQVTM and CDR2 ANQGSEA. The CDR3 reads CSVGVGTQYF. Here the CDR3 DNA reads TGCAGCGTAGGAGTGGGGACCCAGTACTTC.

The V gene is TRBV3-1 (or the pseudogene TRBV3-2), the J gene TRBJ2-2; TRBD2 aligns across 9 bases. Trimming took 0 bases from V and 1 from J; bases not matched to a gene: 0. The CDR3 totals 16 residues. CDR1 and CDR2 from the germline V gene are LGHDT and YNNKEL (reference sequence). The CDR3 spells CASSQELAGNTGELFF. CDR3 in DNA: TGTGCCAGCAGCCAAGAACTAGCGGGGAACACCGGGGAGCTGTTTTTT.

This rearrangement joins TRBV7-9 to TRBJ2-1; tentatively, D is TRBD2 (6 bases). The CDR3 runs to 13 residues. Germline V lookup: CDR1 SEHNR, CDR2 FQNEAQ (reference sequence). V gave up 10 bases and J gave up 2 bases, with 12 bases separating them. The CDR3 bases are TGTGCCACCGGGACTTATGCCTACAATGAGCAGTTCTTC. Translating gives CATGTYAYNEQFF. The variable domain in full, with the rest retrieved from reference TRBV7-9 and TRBJ2-1, is DTGVSQNPRHKITKRGQNVTFRCDPISEHNRLYWYRQTLGQGPEFLTYFQNEAQLEKSRLLSDRFSAERPKGSFSTLEIQRTEQGDSAMYLCATGTYAYNEQFFGPGTRLTVL.

V and J are TRBV7-7 and TRBJ1-4; D is unclear. The CDR3 length is 13 residues. Deletions cut 6 bases from V and 5 bases from J, with 10 bases between. CDR1 is SSHAT, CDR2 FNYEAQ, per germline (reference sequence). The CDR3 region has the DNA TGTGCCAGCAGTGCGCGGCTCAATGAAAAACTGTTTTTT. This gives the protein CASSARLNEKLFF.

This sequence joins TRBV10-2 and TRBJ2-7; TRBD1 is a possible D gene (5 bases). The germline V and J ends were trimmed by 2 bases and 5 bases, with 7 bases remaining between them. This CDR3 has 12 amino acids. CDR1 and CDR2 from the germline V gene are WSHSY and SAAADI. CDR3 nucleotides: TGCGCCAGCAGTGAGGCAGGGCACGAGCAGTACTTC. Translation: CASSEAGHEQYF.

This clone was counted a single time. This chain joins TRBV2 and TRBJ2-3, with TRBD2 identical over 7 bases. The CDR3 runs to 14 residues. V dropped 7 bases and J dropped 1; count of bases not matched to a gene: 5. Germline V CDR1 and CDR2: SNHLY, FYNNEI. The CDR3 loop reads CASNRDYGTDTQYF. The CDR3 DNA follows: TGTGCCAGCAACCGGGACTATGGCACAGATACGCAGTATTTT.

CDR3 protein: CASRPHRNTEAFF. In DNA form, the CDR3 reads TGTGCCAGCAGACCACATCGGAACACTGAAGCTTTCTTT. V is TRBV12-3 or TRBV12-4 and J is TRBJ1-1, with unresolved D. The CDR3 spans 13 residues. V was shortened by 6 bases and J by 1 base, with 9 bases between the two germline ends.

The V and J genes are TRBV28 and TRBJ1-5; perhaps TRBD1 as D (6 bases). This CDR3 region has 14 residues. Deletions cut 6 bases from V and 3 bases from J, with 12 bases between. CDR1 and CDR2 (germline): MDHEN, SYDVKM. This CDR3 reads CASSPDSYNQPQHF. The CDR3 DNA reads as TGTGCCAGCAGCCCGGACAGCTACAATCAGCCCCAGCATTTT. Full variable domain (missing parts from reference TRBV28 and TRBJ1-5): DVKVTQSSRYLVKRTGEKVFLECVQDMDHENMFWYRQDPGLGLRLIYFSYDVKMKEKGDIPEGYSVSREKKERFSLILESASTNQTSMYLCASSPDSYNQPQHFGDGTRLSIL.

The chain is built from TRBV28 and TRBJ1-2; 8 bases map to TRBD1. The germline V gene has CDR1 MDHEN and CDR2 SYDVKM. The CDR3 covers 14 residues. J lost 8 bases, V lost 8 bases, and 13 bases had no gene match. CDR3 amino acids: CASRTPTGERGYTF. Here the CDR3 DNA reads TGTGCCAGCCGGACTCCGACAGGGGAGAGAGGCTACACCTTC.

The V call is TRBV28, the J call TRBJ2-3; TRBD2 matches 11 bases. This CDR3 is 14 amino acids long. The V gene's germline CDR1 is MDHEN and CDR2 SYDVKM. V shed 8 bases and J 5 bases; nucleotides not matched to a gene: 6. Here the CDR3 DNA reads TGTGCCAGCGGACTAGCGGGCCAGGGAGATACGCAGTATTTT. It is translated as CASGLAGQGDTQYF. The complete variable domain, with remaining parts taken from reference TRBV28 and TRBJ2-3, reads DVKVTQSSRYLVKRTGEKVFLECVQDMDHENMFWYRQDPGLGLRLIYFSYDVKMKEKGDIPEGYSVSREKKERFSLILESASTNQTSMYLCASGLAGQGDTQYFGPGTRLTVL.

The chain uses TRBV5-8 and TRBJ1-6; D may be TRBD1 (5 bases). The CDR3 totals 17 residues. V was shortened by 0 bases and J by 7 bases, with 17 bases between the two germline ends. CDR1 and CDR2 (germline): SGHTS, YDEGEE. The CDR3 sequence: CASSLGSGAWGNSPLHF. CDR3 bases: TGTGCCAGCAGCTTGGGATCTGGGGCATGGGGAAATTCACCCCTCCACTTT.

The V gene is TRBV5-1, the J gene TRBJ2-2, with 7 bases lining up with TRBD1. This CDR3 comprises 15 residues. Germline CDR1 SGHRS, CDR2 YFSETQ. V was clipped by 2 bases and J by 3 bases; unmatched bases: 4. CDR3 nucleotides: TGCGCCAGCAGCTTAGGGACAGAGGACACCGGGGAGCTGTTTTTT. Protein sequence: CASSLGTEDTGELFF.

This chain uses TRBV6-5 with TRBJ2-2; D might be TRBD1 (6 bases). This CDR3 has 15 residues. Germline CDR1 and CDR2: MNHEY and SVGAGI. V lost 7 bases to trimming and J lost 1 base, with 13 bases between them. The CDR3 DNA reads as TGTGCCAGCAAACAACAGGGATTGAACACCGGGGAGCTGTTTTTT. Translating it yields CASKQQGLNTGELFF.

CDR3 region: CASSKLGQGVADTQYF. For the CDR3, the DNA is TGTGCCAGCAGCAAATTGGGACAGGGGGTGGCAGATACGCAGTATTTT. The rearrangement uses TRBV9 and TRBJ2-3; 11 bases are a match to TRBD1. Germline-derived CDR1 and CDR2 are SGDLS and YYNGEE. V shed 4 bases, J shed 4 bases, and the junction held 8 bases outside the gene matches. There are 16 residues in the CDR3.

V gene TRBV9 combines with J gene TRBJ2-1, with TRBD2 identical over 11 bases. The V gene's germline CDR1 is SGDLS and CDR2 YYNGEE. This CDR3 contains 17 residues. Germline trimming cut 0 bases from V and 3 bases from J; bases unmatched to any gene: 5. The CDR3 loop is CASSVATGTSGYNEQFF. CDR3 coding DNA: TGTGCCAGCAGCGTAGCTACGGGGACTAGCGGCTACAATGAGCAGTTCTTC.

The chain couples TRBV7-2 to TRBJ2-4, with D perhaps matching TRBD2 (5 bases). V was pared by 0 bases and J by 2 bases, with 8 bases between. Per germline, CDR1 SGHTA and CDR2 FQGNSA. CDR3 length: 15 residues. The CDR3 spells CASSLAAETKNIQYF. Written as DNA, the CDR3 is TGTGCCAGCAGCTTAGCAGCGGAAACCAAAAACATTCAGTACTTC.

This chain links TRBV7-6 with TRBJ2-3, with 9 bases that match TRBD1. Germline loops: CDR1 SGHVS, CDR2 FNYEAQ. V shed 4 bases, J shed 4 bases, and the junction held 6 bases outside the gene matches. The CDR3 totals 15 residues. The chain's CDR3 is CASSSGQGGADTQYF. As DNA, the CDR3 is TGTGCCAGCAGCTCGGGACAGGGAGGAGCAGATACGCAGTATTTT. The full variable domain, completed using reference TRBV7-6 and TRBJ2-3, is GAGVSQSPRYKVTKRGQDVALRCDPISGHVSLYWYRQALGQGPEFLTYFNYEAQQDKSGLPNDRFSAERPEGSISTLTIQRTEQRDSAMYRCASSSGQGGADTQYFGPGTRLTVL.

V is TRBV15 and J is TRBJ2-5, with a weak D call TRBD1 (6 bases). This CDR3 has 14 residues. Germline V gene sequence: CDR1 LNHNV, CDR2 YYDKDF (reference sequence). V was shortened by 1 base and J by 5 bases, with 11 bases between the two germline ends. CDR3 residues: CATSRVGGEETQYF. CDR3 DNA sequence: TGTGCCACCAGCAGAGTAGGGGGAGAGGAGACCCAGTACTTC.

The chain uses TRBV19 and TRBJ2-1, with 12 bases matching TRBD1. The CDR3 consists of 13 residues. Germline CDR1 reads LNHDA; CDR2 reads SQIVND (reference sequence). Trimming removed 3 bases from V and 10 bases from J; junction bases left unmatched: 1. This CDR3 reads CASSIGTGGEQFF. CDR3 nucleotides: TGTGCCAGTAGTATCGGGACAGGGGGCGAGCAGTTCTTC.